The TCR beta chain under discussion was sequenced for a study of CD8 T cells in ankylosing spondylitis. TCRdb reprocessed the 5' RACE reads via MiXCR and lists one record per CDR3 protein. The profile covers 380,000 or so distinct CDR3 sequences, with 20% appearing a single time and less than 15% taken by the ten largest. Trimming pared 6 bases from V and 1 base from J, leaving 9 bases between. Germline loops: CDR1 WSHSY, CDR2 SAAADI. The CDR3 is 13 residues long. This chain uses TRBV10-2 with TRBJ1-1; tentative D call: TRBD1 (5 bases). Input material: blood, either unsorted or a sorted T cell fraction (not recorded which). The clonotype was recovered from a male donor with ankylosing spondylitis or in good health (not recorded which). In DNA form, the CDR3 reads TGCGCCAGCAGGATAGGACAGAACACTGAAGCTTTCTTT. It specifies CASRIGQNTEAFF.